This T cell receptor (beta chain) was captured in a study of molecular identifiers for immune sequencing clone quantification. In the study overall: Within a replicate experiment, RNA obtained from either about 21,000 or 97,000 naive CD8 cells was divided into five aliquots, and four of those aliquots were then sequenced. Study-wide findings and caveats: Clone sizes could be underestimated for highly expanded clones when identical TCR molecules share a barcode. Jurkat TCR RNA spiked in from one cell reportedly remained identifiable amid over 850,000 naive cells.

About this clonotype itself: Its antigen is unknown.

From the PCR reads, TCRdb called clonotypes with MiXCR, one entry per CDR3 protein. This table holds approximately 500,000 distinct CDR3 sequences, 20% to 25% found once. Naive CD8 T cells underwent sorting with the CD8+CD4-CCR7+CD45RA+ definition. Per the germline V gene, CDR1 is MNHEY and CDR2 is SMNVEV (reference sequence). This CDR3 region has 15 residues. The V gene lost 0 bases and the J gene lost 2 bases, with 11 bases spanning the gap. The chain couples TRBV27 to TRBJ2-7, with TRBD1 as a possible D gene (5 bases). The sequenced sample consisted of naive CD8+ T cells from blood, with Jurkat cell RNA spiked in. Subset reported: FACS-sorted CD8+CD4-CCR7+CD45RA+ naive T cells. This sequence originates from a human donor in good health. Some libraries in this study had Jurkat cell RNA spiked in. The CDR3 bases are TGTGCCAGCAGTTTATCTATAGGGGTCCCCTACGAGCAGTACTTC. Protein sequence: CASSLSIGVPYEQYF.